The source of this T cell receptor (beta chain) is a study of OX40 agonist ivuxolimab in advanced cancers. Study at large: Dose-escalation patients' cancers were hepatocellular carcinoma, melanoma, renal cell or head and neck cancer.

Clones were sequenced by immunoSEQ multiplex PCR, and TCRdb holds only the in-frame ones, with some missing. The sample carries just under 75,000 clones, around nine tenths recorded once. The CDR3 is 12 amino acids. On cycle 4 day 1 and cycle 7 day 1, as well as at baseline, blood was sampled. This rearrangement joins TRBV21-1 to TRBJ1-5. TRBV21-1 corresponds to a pseudogene. The sequence derives from an adult with an advanced solid tumor such as melanoma, head and neck, liver or kidney cancer. Source: CD4+ or CD8+ T cells sorted from blood, taken in a trial of the OX40 agonist ivuxolimab. The CDR3 DNA is TGTGCCAGCAGCAAAGGGGAGGAGCCCCAGCATTTT. Translating it yields CASSKGEEPQHF.